The rows below give T cell receptor beta chains drawn from one sample of a study of blood T cell repertoires in COVID-19. Using immunoSEQ multiplex PCR, the repertoire was profiled, and TCRdb retains in-frame clones only, with some absent. The sample lists tens of thousands of clones; 75% to 90% were seen once. The material sequenced was peripheral blood. Receptor source: a woman of 80 years or more with active COVID-19. Both conserved end residues are part of each CDR3. The order of the fields is clone size, J gene, V gene, D gene, CDR3 protein, CDR3 DNA. A D gene is named only where the DNA matches it firmly. Size is stated for part of the rows, as once, few or many counts, or as a class when the clone is expanded.

once TRBJ1-4 TRBV6-5 . CASSYGGTTNEKLFF TGTGCCAGCAGTTATGGGGGGACTACTAATGAAAAACTGTTTTTT
few TRBJ2-7 TRBV7-2 . CASSLDRRREQYF TGTGCCAGCAGCTTAGATCGGCGGCGAGAGCAGTACTTC
. TRBJ2-4 TRBV28 TRBD1 CASSRSGQGKNIQYF TGTGCCAGCAGTAGGAGTGGACAGGGAAAAAACATTCAGTACTTC
few TRBJ2-7 TRBV28 . CASSFGRRQGGREQYF TGTGCCAGCAGTTTTGGGAGACGACAGGGAGGACGCGAGCAGTACTTC
. TRBJ2-3 TRBV7-2 TRBD2 CASSLYAGGTDTQYF TGTGCCAGCAGCCTATATGCGGGAGGGACAGATACGCAGTATTTT
. TRBJ1-2 TRBV19 TRBD1 CASSIPGQGHYGYTF TGTGCCAGTAGCATACCGGGACAGGGGCACTATGGCTACACCTTC
. TRBJ2-7 TRBV10-3 TRBD1 CSNGEADRGEQYF TGTTCGAACGGGGAAGCGGACAGGGGCGAGCAGTACTTC
. TRBJ2-4 TRBV7-2 TRBD2 CASSPSGILAKNIQYF TGTGCCAGCAGCCCTAGCGGGATTCTAGCCAAAAACATTCAGTACTTC
. TRBJ2-1 TRBV11-3 TRBD1 CASSLGTGPSPSYNEQFF TGTGCCAGCAGTCTTGGGACAGGGCCCTCTCCTTCCTACAATGAGCAGTTCTTC
once TRBJ2-1 TRBV7-8 TRBD2 CASSLILGTSGRLSSYNEQFF TGTGCCAGCAGCTTAATCCTTGGGACTAGCGGGAGGTTGAGCTCCTACAATGAGCAGTTCTTC
once TRBJ2-5 TRBV10-3 . CAISGVGGETQYF TGTGCCATCAGCGGGGTCGGGGGAGAGACCCAGTACTTC
. TRBJ2-1 TRBV5-1 TRBD1 CASSPGQGLDEQFF TGCGCCAGCAGCCCGGGACAGGGATTGGATGAGCAGTTCTTC
. TRBJ2-7 TRBV18 . CASSSTGAFYEQYF TGTGCCAGCTCATCTACAGGAGCCTTTTACGAGCAGTACTTC
. TRBJ2-1 TRBV4-3 . CASSQDPWQEQFF TGCGCCAGCAGCCAAGATCCTTGGCAAGAGCAGTTCTTC
once TRBJ1-1 TRBV5-5 . CASSLAPGGGTEAFF TGTGCCAGCAGCTTGGCCCCGGGGGGTGGCACTGAAGCTTTCTTT
. TRBJ1-2 TRBV30 . CAWSVPGGYTF TGTGCCTGGAGTGTCCCAGGGGGCTACACCTTC
. TRBJ2-5 TRBV12-3/TRBV12-4 . CASSPDRQETQYF TGTGCCAGCAGTCCAGACAGGCAAGAGACCCAGTACTTC
. TRBJ2-2 TRBV6-5 TRBD1 CASSPTGGRTGELFF TGTGCCAGCAGTCCTACAGGGGGAAGGACCGGGGAGCTGTTTTTT
. TRBJ2-3 TRBV9 TRBD2 CASSGTSGTDTQYF TGTGCCAGCAGCGGGACTAGCGGCACAGATACGCAGTATTTT
. TRBJ1-5 TRBV6-5 . CASLARVGNQPQHF TGTGCCAGCCTAGCGAGGGTTGGTAATCAGCCCCAGCATTTT
. TRBJ2-1 TRBV6-1 . CASSFGTPPGVEQFF TGTGCCAGCAGTTTCGGGACTCCACCCGGAGTCGAGCAGTTCTTC
. TRBJ2-7 TRBV18 TRBD1 CASSPPSGGWYEQYF TGTGCCAGCTCACCACCCTCAGGGGGCTGGTACGAGCAGTACTTC
. TRBJ1-2 TRBV5-6 TRBD1 CASTTTLTGGSYGYTF TGTGCCAGCACCACGACCTTAACAGGGGGAAGCTATGGCTACACCTTC
. TRBJ2-7 TRBV10-3 TRBD1 CAISELGGQGEQYF TGTGCCATCAGTGAATTAGGGGGCCAGGGCGAGCAGTACTTC
. TRBJ1-4 TRBV28 . CASSLWLSRKEKLFF TGTGCCAGCAGTTTATGGCTGTCGCGCAAAGAAAAACTGTTTTTT
. TRBJ2-5 TRBV6-6 . CASTGDSQETQYF TGTGCCAGCACCGGAGACAGCCAAGAGACCCAGTACTTC
. TRBJ2-5 TRBV7-2 . CASSLMAGQETQYF TGTGCCAGCAGCTTAATGGCGGGCCAAGAGACCCAGTACTTC
. TRBJ2-1 TRBV4-3 TRBD1 CASSSGTGFSEQFF TGCGCCAGCAGCTCCGGGACAGGGTTTAGCGAGCAGTTCTTC
. TRBJ2-7 TRBV6-5 TRBD1 CASRQNQGAEQYF TGTGCCAGCAGACAAAACCAGGGGGCCGAGCAGTACTTC
. TRBJ2-3 TRBV20-1 TRBD2 CSASTLLASGHTDTQYF TGCAGTGCTAGTACCCTATTGGCTAGCGGCCACACAGATACGCAGTATTTT
. TRBJ2-1 TRBV2 . CASNPRGYNEQFF TGTGCCAGCAACCCCAGGGGTTACAATGAGCAGTTCTTC
. TRBJ2-7 TRBV5-1 . CASSLVTGRTYEQYF TGCGCCAGCAGCTTGGTTACAGGAAGAACCTACGAGCAGTACTTC
. TRBJ2-7 TRBV28 . CASSLTHEQYF TGTGCCAGCAGTCTGACTCACGAGCAGTACTTC
. TRBJ2-7 TRBV10-3 TRBD2 CAISEGLAEQYF TGTGCCATCAGTGAGGGACTAGCAGAGCAGTACTTC
. TRBJ1-2 TRBV5-1 . CASSVSGGTYGYTF TGCGCCAGCAGCGTAAGCGGGGGGACCTATGGCTACACCTTC
. TRBJ1-2 TRBV28 . CASSDTTNYGYTF TGTGCCAGCAGTGACACCACTAACTATGGCTACACCTTC
. TRBJ1-2 TRBV28 TRBD1 CASSRQGPSGVDYGYTF TGTGCCAGCAGTCGACAGGGTCCCAGTGGGGTAGACTATGGCTACACCTTC
. TRBJ1-1 TRBV6-1 TRBD1 CASSEVGNRGEAFF TGTGCCAGCAGTGAAGTTGGGAACAGGGGTGAAGCTTTCTTT